A single sample gave rise to the 9 T cell receptor beta chains below, sequenced in a study of blood T cell repertoires in COVID-19. Repertoires were generated with immunoSEQ multiplex PCR, while TCRdb's copy carries only in-frame clones and drops some. In the table there are about 49,000 clones, approximately 90% of which are singletons. Material for sequencing was peripheral blood. Source of these receptors: a man older than 75 with acute or convalescent COVID-19.

The chain links TRBV15 to TRBJ2-2; D gene ambiguous. The CDR3 spans 13 residues. V dropped 3 bases and J dropped 6 bases, with 8 bases sitting between them. Per germline, CDR1 LNHNV and CDR2 YYDKDF (reference sequence). The CDR3 reads CATSRGVAGELFF. Written as DNA, the CDR3 is TGTGCCACCAGCAGGGGCGTCGCCGGGGAGCTGTTTTTT.

In this sample, this clone turned up once. The chain employs TRBV16 and TRBJ1-2; D is perhaps TRBD1 (6 bases). The CDR3 sequence is 13 residues long. Germline V CDR1 and CDR2: KGHSY, FQNENV. The ends were cut back, 8 bases at V and 9 bases at J, with 19 bases in the middle. CDR3 amino acids: CASQRADSPRYTF. CDR3 nucleotides: TGTGCCAGCCAACGGGCGGACAGTCCGCGCTACACCTTC. The full variable domain, completed using reference TRBV16 and TRBJ1-2, is GEEVAQTPKHLVRGEGQKAKLYCAPIKGHSYVFWYQQVLKNEFKFLISFQNENVFDETGMPKERFSAKCLPNSPCSLEIQATKLEDSAVYFCASQRADSPRYTFGSGTRLTVV.

V usage is TRBV27 and J usage is TRBJ2-1; tentatively, D is TRBD1 (6 bases). The CDR3 contains 15 residues. Trimming removed 2 bases at V and 7 bases at J, with 15 bases between. Germline loops: CDR1 MNHEY, CDR2 SMNVEV (reference sequence). The DNA for the CDR3 is TGTGCCAGCAGTTTACAGGGGAAGATGTGGAATGAGCAGTTCTTC. Its protein product is CASSLQGKMWNEQFF.

This rearrangement joins TRBV3-1 (or the pseudogene TRBV3-2) to TRBJ2-1; perhaps TRBD2 as D (5 bases). Trimming removed 4 bases at V and 8 bases at J, with 9 bases between. This CDR3 is built from 12 residues. Germline CDR1 and CDR2: LGHDT and YNNKEL (reference sequence). The CDR3 loop is CASSRVRDEQFF. CDR3 sequence (DNA): TGTGCCAGCAGCCGGGTGCGGGATGAGCAGTTCTTC.

This chain connects TRBV7-9 to TRBJ1-3; D ambiguous. Per the germline V gene, CDR1 is SEHNR and CDR2 is FQNEAQ (reference sequence). The CDR3 spans 14 residues. Trimming removed 10 bases from V and 0 bases from J, with 13 bases in between. The CDR3 region is CATGDLLSGNTIYF. The DNA for the CDR3 is TGTGCCACGGGTGACCTCCTCTCTGGAAACACCATATATTTT.

V is TRBV28 and J is TRBJ2-7; D remains unclear. V was trimmed by 4 bases and J by 1 base, leaving 17 bases between them. The CDR3 loop spans 16 amino acids. The germline gives CDR1 MDHEN, CDR2 SYDVKM. CDR3 sequence reads: CASSSPGTVGSYEQYF. The CDR3 region has the DNA TGTGCCAGCAGTTCTCCAGGAACGGTGGGTTCCTACGAGCAGTACTTC. The full variable domain, with the rest looked up from reference TRBV28 and TRBJ2-7, is DVKVTQSSRYLVKRTGEKVFLECVQDMDHENMFWYRQDPGLGLRLIYFSYDVKMKEKGDIPEGYSVSREKKERFSLILESASTNQTSMYLCASSSPGTVGSYEQYFGPGTRLTVT.

This sequence joins TRBV5-1 and TRBJ1-6; 9 bases are shared with TRBD1. J was trimmed by 7 bases and V by 6 bases; bases with no gene match: 11. The germline V gene has CDR1 SGHRS and CDR2 YFSETQ. The CDR3 has 16 residues. CDR3 bases: TGCGCCAGCACTTTGGACGGGACAGGGCCAAATTCACCCCTCCACTTT. Protein product: CASTLDGTGPNSPLHF.

This chain joins TRBV11-2 and TRBJ1-3; unclear D gene. The ends were cut back, 5 bases at V and 3 bases at J, with 11 bases in the middle. This CDR3 region has 14 residues. The germline V gene encodes CDR1 SGHAT and CDR2 FQNNGV. The CDR3 is CASSRVLDGNTIYF. DNA of the CDR3: TGTGCCAGCAGCCGAGTTTTAGATGGAAACACCATATATTTT.

This clone occurred a few times. V usage is TRBV24-1 and J usage is TRBJ2-3; 13 bases line up with TRBD2. The CDR3 contains 16 residues. The trim removed 7 bases at V and 8 bases at J, leaving 11 bases unmatched. Per the germline V gene, CDR1 is KGHDR and CDR2 is SFDVKD. The CDR3 bases are TGTGCCACCAGCGACAAGCGACTAGCGGGGGGCGGTACGCAGTATTTT. This encodes CATSDKRLAGGGTQYF.